These T cell receptor beta chains were read from a single sample in a study of cytomegalovirus exposure and HLA in healthy donors. Clones were read by immunoSEQ multiplex PCR, and TCRdb kept only the in-frame ones, dropping some. The repertoire holds about 120,000 clones, with approximately 72% as singletons. The sequenced sample consisted of PBMCs. Every receptor here comes from a man aged 18-30 years in good health and CMV-seronegative. The CDR3 runs from the conserved cysteine through the conserved F or W. A D gene is named only where the DNA matches it firmly. Only part of the rows carry a size: once, few, many, or a class if the clone is expanded.

13 | - | - | TRBJ2-3 | TRBV5-8 | CASSMRNTDTQYF | TGTGCCAGCAGCATGCGGAACACAGATACGCAGTATTTT
16 | - | TRBD2 | TRBJ2-2 | TRBV19 | CASSILAGANTGELFF | TGTGCCAGTAGTATCCTGGCGGGAGCTAACACCGGGGAGCTGTTTTTT
15 | few | - | TRBJ2-7 | TRBV7-5 | CARSPPTGRRGRQYF | TGTGCCAGAAGCCCCCCGACAGGCCGAAGGGGACGGCAGTACTTC
15 | few | TRBD1 | TRBJ1-5 | TRBV11-2 | CASSLSTGLHQPQHF | TGTGCCAGCAGCTTATCGACAGGGCTCCATCAGCCCCAGCATTTT
19 | - | TRBD1 | TRBJ1-5 | TRBV19 | CASRQLTGTGLQGGQPQHF | TGTGCCAGTAGACAGCTCACCGGGACAGGGTTACAGGGGGGTCAGCCCCAGCATTTT
14 | few | - | TRBJ2-3 | TRBV6-4 | CASAANEPTDTQYF | TGTGCCAGCGCGGCGAACGAACCCACAGATACGCAGTATTTT
16 | - | - | TRBJ1-1 | TRBV5-1 | CASRHRTEYTNTEAFF | TGCGCCAGCAGGCACCGGACAGAATATACGAACACTGAAGCTTTCTTT
15 | - | - | TRBJ1-2 | TRBV9 | CASSADLRANYGYTF | TGTGCCAGCAGCGCCGATCTCCGGGCTAACTATGGCTACACCTTC
15 | - | - | TRBJ2-1 | TRBV18 | CASSPSDILYNEQFF | TGTGCCAGCTCACCTTCGGACATCCTCTACAATGAGCAGTTCTTC
14 | - | - | TRBJ1-1 | TRBV30 | CAWNGGEADTEAFF | TGTGCCTGGAATGGAGGGGAGGCGGACACTGAAGCTTTCTTT
15 | once | - | TRBJ2-3 | TRBV29-1 | CSVEAMEGAADTQYF | TGCAGCGTTGAAGCGATGGAGGGCGCGGCAGATACGCAGTATTTT
13 | - | TRBD2 | TRBJ2-1 | TRBV2 | CASSRLAGNEQFF | TGTGCCAGCAGCAGACTAGCGGGGAATGAGCAGTTCTTC
17 | - | TRBD1 | TRBJ2-5 | TRBV14 | CASSQGLSRGYQETQYF | TGTGCCAGCAGCCAGGGTTTGAGCAGGGGGTACCAAGAGACCCAGTACTTC
15 | - | TRBD1 | TRBJ2-7 | TRBV29-1 | CSVEERQGARHEQYF | TGCAGCGTTGAGGAACGACAGGGGGCGCGCCACGAGCAGTACTTC
14 | - | TRBD1 | TRBJ1-1 | TRBV27 | CASRVQGAGTEAFF | TGTGCCAGCAGGGTACAGGGGGCAGGAACTGAAGCTTTCTTT
14 | few | - | TRBJ1-1 | TRBV28 | CASSLDRLGTEAFF | TGTGCCAGCAGTTTAGACAGATTAGGCACTGAAGCTTTCTTT
16 | few | TRBD1 | TRBJ2-3 | TRBV25-1 | CASSGLDRGFTDTQYF | TGTGCCAGCAGTGGATTAGACAGGGGATTCACAGATACGCAGTATTTT
17 | once | TRBD2 | TRBJ2-5 | TRBV4-1 | CASSQEPGLAGAETQYF | TGCGCCAGCAGCCAAGAGCCGGGACTAGCGGGGGCAGAGACCCAGTACTTC
15 | - | TRBD2 | TRBJ2-7 | TRBV7-2 | CASSPYRTSFYEQYF | TGTGCCAGCAGCCCGTACCGGACTAGTTTCTACGAGCAGTACTTC
16 | - | - | TRBJ1-6 | TRBV9 | CASSPFQGKEISPLHF | TGTGCCAGCAGCCCTTTCCAGGGTAAGGAAATTTCACCCCTCCACTTT
14 | once | TRBD1 | TRBJ1-4 | TRBV28 | CASSLDRGREKLFF | TGTGCCAGCAGTTTAGACAGGGGACGCGAAAAACTGTTTTTT
15 | - | TRBD2 | TRBJ2-7 | TRBV27 | CASSPLGGATYEQYF | TGTGCCAGCAGTCCCCTCGGGGGGGCGACCTACGAGCAGTACTTC
19 | - | TRBD2 | TRBJ2-1 | TRBV10-3 | CAISESGSLSGGAYNEQFF | TGTGCCATCAGTGAGTCAGGGTCCCTAAGCGGGGGGGCCTACAATGAGCAGTTCTTC
14 | - | - | TRBJ1-5 | TRBV28 | CASSWDFGGQPQHF | TGTGCCAGCAGTTGGGACTTTGGGGGACAGCCCCAGCATTTT
14 | - | TRBD1 | TRBJ2-1 | TRBV27 | CASSKTGIYNEQFF | TGTGCCAGCAGCAAGACAGGGATCTACAATGAGCAGTTCTTC
16 | - | TRBD2 | TRBJ2-5 | TRBV27 | CASSFRAGGRQETQYF | TGTGCCAGCAGTTTCCGAGCGGGGGGGCGGCAAGAGACCCAGTACTTC
15 | - | - | TRBJ1-4 | TRBV19 | CASSIGTATNEKLFF | TGTGCCAGTAGTATAGGGACAGCAACTAATGAAAAACTGTTTTTT
14 | - | - | TRBJ1-1 | TRBV11-2 | CASSLQDQDTEAFF | TGTGCCAGCAGCTTACAGGATCAGGACACTGAAGCTTTCTTT
15 | - | TRBD1 | TRBJ1-4 | TRBV19 | CASTSLPGQGSKLFF | TGTGCCAGTACCTCTCTTCCGGGACAGGGGTCTAAACTGTTTTTT
14 | few | - | TRBJ1-5 | TRBV5-6 | CASSFWVRGQPQHF | TGTGCCAGCAGCTTTTGGGTTAGGGGTCAGCCCCAGCATTTT
19 | - | TRBD1 | TRBJ2-6 | TRBV5-1 | CASSLARPGGGSGANVLTF | TGCGCCAGCAGCTTGGCAAGGCCAGGGGGCGGTTCTGGGGCCAACGTCCTGACTTTC
13 | once | - | TRBJ2-2 | TRBV19 | CASSTGSNGELFF | TGTGCCAGTAGCACAGGGTCAAACGGGGAGCTGTTTTTT
15 | - | TRBD1 | TRBJ2-2 | TRBV11-2 | CASSFLRQGVGELFF | TGTGCCAGCAGCTTCCTCAGGCAGGGGGTCGGGGAGCTGTTTTTT
14 | - | - | TRBJ1-4 | TRBV9 | CASSVSGAEEKLFF | TGTGCCAGCAGCGTGTCTGGAGCAGAAGAAAAACTGTTTTTT
12 | - | - | TRBJ2-1 | TRBV15 | CATSTRVGEQFF | TGTGCCACCAGCACCAGGGTTGGTGAGCAGTTCTTC
14 | - | TRBD2 | TRBJ2-1 | TRBV18 | CASSVPGLAVGQFF | TGTGCCAGCTCAGTTCCGGGACTAGCGGTCGGACAGTTCTTC
15 | few | TRBD1 | TRBJ2-7 | TRBV19 | CASSHPGQVVYEQYF | TGTGCCAGTAGCCATCCCGGACAGGTGGTCTACGAGCAGTACTTC
17 | - | - | TRBJ2-2 | TRBV7-2 | CASSLVRGRGNTGELFF | TGTGCCAGCAGCTTAGTAAGGGGGCGGGGGAACACCGGGGAGCTGTTTTTT
14 | - | - | TRBJ2-5 | TRBV5-1 | CASSRLRGTETQYF | TGCGCCAGCAGCAGACTACGGGGGACGGAGACCCAGTACTTC
15 | - | - | TRBJ1-4 | TRBV6-5 | CASRGGAGGNEKLFF | TGTGCCAGCAGGGGGGGGGCAGGTGGAAATGAAAAACTGTTTTTT